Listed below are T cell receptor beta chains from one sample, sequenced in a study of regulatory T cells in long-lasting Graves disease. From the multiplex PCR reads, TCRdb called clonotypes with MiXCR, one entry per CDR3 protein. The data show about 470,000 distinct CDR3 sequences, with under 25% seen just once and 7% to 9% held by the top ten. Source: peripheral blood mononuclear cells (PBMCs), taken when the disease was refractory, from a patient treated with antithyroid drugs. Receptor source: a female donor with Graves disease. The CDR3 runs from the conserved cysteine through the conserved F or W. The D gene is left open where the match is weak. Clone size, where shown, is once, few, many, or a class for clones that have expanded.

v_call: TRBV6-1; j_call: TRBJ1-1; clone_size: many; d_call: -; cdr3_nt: TGTGCCAGCAGTCCCCTTGCAGGAGCGAACACTGAAGCTTTCTTT; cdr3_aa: CASSPLAGANTEAFF
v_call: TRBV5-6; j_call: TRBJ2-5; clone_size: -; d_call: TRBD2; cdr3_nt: TGTGCCAGCAGCTTGGAACTAGCGAGGGAAGAGACCCAGTACTTC; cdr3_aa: CASSLELAREETQYF
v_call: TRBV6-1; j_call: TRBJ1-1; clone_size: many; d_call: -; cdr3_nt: TGTGCCAGCAGCCCTGCCCAGGACCTTTTTCAAGCTTTCTTT; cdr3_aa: CASSPAQDLFQAFF
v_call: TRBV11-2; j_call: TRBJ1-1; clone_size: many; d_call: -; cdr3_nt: TGTGCCAGCAGCTTCTCGGGGGACACCGAAGCTTTCTTT; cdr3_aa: CASSFSGDTEAFF
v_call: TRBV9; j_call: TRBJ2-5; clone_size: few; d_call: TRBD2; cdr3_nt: TGTGCCAGCAGCGGGACTAGCAGGAGAGAAGAGACCCAGTACTTC; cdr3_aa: CASSGTSRREETQYF
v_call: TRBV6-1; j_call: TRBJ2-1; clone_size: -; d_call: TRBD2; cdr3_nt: TGTGCCAGCAGTAGGATACTAGCGGACACAAGGGAGCAGTTCTTC; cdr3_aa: CASSRILADTREQFF
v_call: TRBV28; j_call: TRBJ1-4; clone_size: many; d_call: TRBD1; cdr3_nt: TGTGCCAGCGGGACGGGACAGGGAGATGAAAAACTGTTTTTT; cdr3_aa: CASGTGQGDEKLFF
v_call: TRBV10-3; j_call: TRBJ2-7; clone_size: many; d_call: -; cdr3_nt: TGTGCCATCAGTGAGTCGAATCTCGGACCCTACGAGCAGTACTTC; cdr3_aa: CAISESNLGPYEQYF
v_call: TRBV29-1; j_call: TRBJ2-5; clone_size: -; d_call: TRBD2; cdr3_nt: TGCAGCGTTGAAGATGCAGCGGGAGAAGAGACCCAGTACTTC; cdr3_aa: CSVEDAAGEETQYF
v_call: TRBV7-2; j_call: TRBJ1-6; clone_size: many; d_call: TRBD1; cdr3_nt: TGTGCCAGCAGCTTAGGAGGACAGGGGGCTAATTCACCCCTCCACTTT; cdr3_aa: CASSLGGQGANSPLHF
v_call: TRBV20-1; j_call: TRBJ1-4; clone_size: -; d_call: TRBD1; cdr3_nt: TGCAGCGCTCTCTCGACAGGGGTAGAATCGGCTAATGAAAAACTGTTTTTT; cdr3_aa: CSALSTGVESANEKLFF
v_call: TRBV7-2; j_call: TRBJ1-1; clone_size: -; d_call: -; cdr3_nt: TGTGCCAGCAGCCAAAGAGGAGGACCCCAGAACACTGAAGCTTTCTTT; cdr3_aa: CASSQRGGPQNTEAFF
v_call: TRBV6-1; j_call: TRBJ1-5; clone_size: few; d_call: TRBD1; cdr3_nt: TGTGCCAGCAGCTGGGACAGGGCTTCAAATCAGCCCCAGCATTTT; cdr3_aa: CASSWDRASNQPQHF
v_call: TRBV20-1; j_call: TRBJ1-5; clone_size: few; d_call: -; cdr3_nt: TGCAGTGCTAGAGCCGGTTACGGCCTCGAACAGCCCCAGCATTTT; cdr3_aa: CSARAGYGLEQPQHF
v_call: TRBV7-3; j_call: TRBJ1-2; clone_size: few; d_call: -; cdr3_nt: TGTGCCAGCAGCGCAGCAAGCGGTTGGGGCTACACCTTC; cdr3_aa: CASSAASGWGYTF
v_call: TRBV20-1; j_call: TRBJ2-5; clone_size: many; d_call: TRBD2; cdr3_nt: TGCAGTGCTACCACTAGCGGGGGACCTTTCCAAGAGACCCAGTACTTC; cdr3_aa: CSATTSGGPFQETQYF
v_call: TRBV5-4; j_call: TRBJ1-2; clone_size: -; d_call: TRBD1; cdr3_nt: TGTGCCAGCAGCAGACAGGGGGCTGTTCTGGTCCACTATGGCTACACCTTC; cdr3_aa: CASSRQGAVLVHYGYTF
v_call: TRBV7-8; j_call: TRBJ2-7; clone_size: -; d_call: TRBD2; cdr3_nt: TGTGCCAGCAGCTCGACTAGCGGGGGTATATACGAGCAGTACTTC; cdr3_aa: CASSSTSGGIYEQYF
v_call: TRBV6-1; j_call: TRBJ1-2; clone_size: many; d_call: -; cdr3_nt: TGTGCCAGCAGTGGTGCTGGACAGTCCGCGAGAGGCTACACCTTC; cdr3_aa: CASSGAGQSARGYTF
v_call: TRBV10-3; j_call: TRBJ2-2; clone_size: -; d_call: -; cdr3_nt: TGTGCCATCAGTGCTTGGGAGGTTTTTCCGAACACCGGGGAGCTGTTTTTT; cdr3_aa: CAISAWEVFPNTGELFF
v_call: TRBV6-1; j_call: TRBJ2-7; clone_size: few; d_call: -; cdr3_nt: TGTGCCAGCAGTGAACAGGGGTCCGGCTCCTACGAGCAGTACTTC; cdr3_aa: CASSEQGSGSYEQYF
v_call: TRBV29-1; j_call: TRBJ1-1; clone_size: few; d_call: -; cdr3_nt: TGCAGCGTTGATAGGGTGGGGGCCACTGAAGCTTTCTTT; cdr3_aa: CSVDRVGATEAFF
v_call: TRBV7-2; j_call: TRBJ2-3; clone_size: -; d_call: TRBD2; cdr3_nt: TGTGCCAGCAGCTCCTACACTAGCGCCTACACAGATACGCAGTATTTT; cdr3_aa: CASSSYTSAYTDTQYF
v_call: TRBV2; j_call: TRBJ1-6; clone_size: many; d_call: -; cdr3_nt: TGTGCCAGCAGTGTGAATCAGGGCTCACCCCTCCACTTT; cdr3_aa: CASSVNQGSPLHF
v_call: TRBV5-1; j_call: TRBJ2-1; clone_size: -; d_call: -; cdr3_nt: TGCGCCAGCACCACCGTCTCAGGCAATGAGCAGTTCTTC; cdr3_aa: CASTTVSGNEQFF
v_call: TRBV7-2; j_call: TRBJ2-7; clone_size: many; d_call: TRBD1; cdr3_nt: TGTGCCAGCAGCCAGGGACAGGGTGTAGAAGAGCAGTACTTC; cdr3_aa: CASSQGQGVEEQYF
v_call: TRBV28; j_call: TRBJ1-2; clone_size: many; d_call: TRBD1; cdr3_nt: TGTGCCAGCCGGCGACAGGGCGCGAAGTATGGCTACACCTTC; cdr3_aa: CASRRQGAKYGYTF
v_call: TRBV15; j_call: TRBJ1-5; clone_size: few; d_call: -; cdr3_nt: TGTGCCACCAGCAGAGATTTCGGCGGCCAGTTGGCAGCCCTCAATCAGCCCCAGCATTTT; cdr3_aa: CATSRDFGGQLAALNQPQHF
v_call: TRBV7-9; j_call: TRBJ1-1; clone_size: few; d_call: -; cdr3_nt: TGTGCCAGCAGCTTAGGCGAGGGAGAACTGAACACTGAAGCTTTCTTT; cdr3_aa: CASSLGEGELNTEAFF
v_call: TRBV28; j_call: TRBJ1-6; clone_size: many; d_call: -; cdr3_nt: TGTGCCAGCAGTCCTCTGGGCCCTAATTCACCCCTCCACTTT; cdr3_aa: CASSPLGPNSPLHF
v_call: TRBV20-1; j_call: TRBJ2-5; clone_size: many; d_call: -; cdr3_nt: TGCAGTGCTAGAGGGGCCGGGGGCTGGATCGAGACCCAGTACTTC; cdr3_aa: CSARGAGGWIETQYF
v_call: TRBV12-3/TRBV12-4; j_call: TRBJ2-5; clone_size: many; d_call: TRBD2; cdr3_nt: TGTGCCAGCAGATTAGCGGGGCGCCAAGAGACCCAGTACTTC; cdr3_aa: CASRLAGRQETQYF
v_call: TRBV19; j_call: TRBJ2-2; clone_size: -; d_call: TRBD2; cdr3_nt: TGTGCCAGTAGTGCCACTAGCGGGAGGTTCACCGGGGAGCTGGTTTTT; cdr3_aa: CASSATSGRFTGELVF
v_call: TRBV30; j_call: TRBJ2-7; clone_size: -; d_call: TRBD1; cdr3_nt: TGTGCCCACTCGACAGGGGTCTCCTACGAGCAGTACTTC; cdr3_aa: CAHSTGVSYEQYF
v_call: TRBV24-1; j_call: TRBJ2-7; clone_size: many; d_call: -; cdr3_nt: TGTGCCACCAGTGATTTTCCCTCTATCAGGGGCCCGGGGCAGTACTTC; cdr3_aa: CATSDFPSIRGPGQYF
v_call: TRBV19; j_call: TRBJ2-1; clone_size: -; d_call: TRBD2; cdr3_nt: TGTGCCAGTCATAGCGGGAGTTCCTACAATGAGCAGTTCTTC; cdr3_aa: CASHSGSSYNEQFF
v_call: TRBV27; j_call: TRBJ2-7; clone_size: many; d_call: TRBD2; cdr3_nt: TGTGCCAGCAGTAGTAGCGGGAGACCCGCCTACGAGCAGTACTTC; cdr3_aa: CASSSSGRPAYEQYF
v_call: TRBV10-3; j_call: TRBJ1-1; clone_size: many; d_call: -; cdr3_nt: TGTGCCATCAGTACAGATACGGAAGCTTTCTTT; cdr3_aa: CAISTDTEAFF
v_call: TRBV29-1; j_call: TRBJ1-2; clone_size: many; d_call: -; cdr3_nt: TGCAGCGCGAGTCAGGCAGGGGATGGCTACACCTTC; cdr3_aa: CSASQAGDGYTF
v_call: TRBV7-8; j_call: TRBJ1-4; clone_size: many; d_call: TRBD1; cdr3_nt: TGTGCCAGCAGCAGCCGACCCGAACAGGGGGCCTATGAAAAACTGTTTTTT; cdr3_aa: CASSSRPEQGAYEKLFF
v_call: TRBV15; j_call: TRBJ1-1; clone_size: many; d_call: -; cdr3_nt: TGTGCCACCAGCAATAAGGGACCGAGGAACACTGAAGCTTTCTTT; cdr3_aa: CATSNKGPRNTEAFF
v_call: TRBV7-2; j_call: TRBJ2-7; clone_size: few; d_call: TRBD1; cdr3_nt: TGTGCCAGCAGCACGGGACAGAACTACGAGCAGTACTTC; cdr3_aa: CASSTGQNYEQYF
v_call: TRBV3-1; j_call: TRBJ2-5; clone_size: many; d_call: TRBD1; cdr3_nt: TGTGCCAGCAGCCAAGGGACAGGGATCGGGGAGACCCAGTACTTC; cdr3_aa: CASSQGTGIGETQYF
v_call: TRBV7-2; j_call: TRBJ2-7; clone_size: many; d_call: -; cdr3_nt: TGTGCCAGCAGCTTCCCGCCCTACGAGCAGTACTTC; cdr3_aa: CASSFPPYEQYF
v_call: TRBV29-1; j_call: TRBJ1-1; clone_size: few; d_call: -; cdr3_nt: TGCAGCGTGAGGGGCCTATATGGGGCTGAAGCTTTCTTT; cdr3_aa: CSVRGLYGAEAFF
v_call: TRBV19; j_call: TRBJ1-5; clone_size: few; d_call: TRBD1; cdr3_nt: TGTGCCAGTAGTATAGGCGTCGACAGGGTAGCAAATCAGCCCCAGCATTTT; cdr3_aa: CASSIGVDRVANQPQHF